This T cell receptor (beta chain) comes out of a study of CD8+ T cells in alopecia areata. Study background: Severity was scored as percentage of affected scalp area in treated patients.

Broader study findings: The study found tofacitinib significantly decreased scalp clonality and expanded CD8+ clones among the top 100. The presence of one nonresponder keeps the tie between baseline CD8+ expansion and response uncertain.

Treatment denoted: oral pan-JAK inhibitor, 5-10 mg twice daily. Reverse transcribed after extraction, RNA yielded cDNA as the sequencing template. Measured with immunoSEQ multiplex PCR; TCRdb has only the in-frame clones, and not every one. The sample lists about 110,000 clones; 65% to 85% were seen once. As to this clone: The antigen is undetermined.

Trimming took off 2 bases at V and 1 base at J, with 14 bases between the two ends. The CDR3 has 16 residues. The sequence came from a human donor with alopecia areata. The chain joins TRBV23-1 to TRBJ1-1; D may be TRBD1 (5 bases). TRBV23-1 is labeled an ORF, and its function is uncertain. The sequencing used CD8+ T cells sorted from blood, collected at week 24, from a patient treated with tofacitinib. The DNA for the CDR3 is TGCGCCAGCAGTCAAGGAGGGGAACATCGGAACACTGAAGCTTTCTTT. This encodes CASSQGGEHRNTEAFF.